A few counts support the clone carrying this T cell receptor (beta chain). Antigen unknown. The source of the sample is a study of regulatory T cells in long-lasting Graves disease. CDR3-region Arm-PCR and iRepertoire HTBI primers produced the TCR beta libraries. Using its own MiXCR run on the multiplex PCR reads, TCRdb lists one record per CDR3 protein. The sample has roughly 700,000 distinct CDR3 sequences, 25% to 30% seen once. The sample's time point: persistent/refractory GD, antithyroid drugs over 5 years with positive TRAb. Following extraction of RNA from PBMCs, that RNA was used to make the TCR library. Trimming cost V 8 bases and J 1 base, with 18 bases left between them. This CDR3 has 15 residues. CDR1 and CDR2 from the germline V gene are SGDLS and YYNGEE. Study-wide results and caveats: Lower TCR diversity characterized persistent Graves' patients relative to newly diagnosed patients. Persistent patients had a count of shared public clonotypes (around 2,700) that exceeded that of new patients (around 970).

This specimen consisted of peripheral blood mononuclear cells (PBMCs), obtained when the disease was refractory, from a patient treated with antithyroid drugs. This TCR came from a female donor with Graves disease. The chain employs TRBV9 and TRBJ1-2, with D possibly matching TRBD1 (5 bases). CDR3 protein: CASLRRGVINYGYTF. The CDR3 DNA follows: TGTGCCAGTCTTCGGAGGGGCGTCATTAACTATGGCTACACCTTC.